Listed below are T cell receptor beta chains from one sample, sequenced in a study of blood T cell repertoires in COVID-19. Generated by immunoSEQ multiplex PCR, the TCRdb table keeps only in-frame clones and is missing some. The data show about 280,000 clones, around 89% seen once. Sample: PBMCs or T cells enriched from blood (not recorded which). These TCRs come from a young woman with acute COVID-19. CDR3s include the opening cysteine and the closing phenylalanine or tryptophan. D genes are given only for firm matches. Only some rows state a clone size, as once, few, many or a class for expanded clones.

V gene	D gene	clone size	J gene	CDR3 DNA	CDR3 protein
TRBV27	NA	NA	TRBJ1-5	TGTGCCAGCAGCGCACAGGGTGTCAATCAGCCCCAGCATTTT	CASSAQGVNQPQHF
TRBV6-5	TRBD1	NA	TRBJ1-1	TGTGCCAGCCACACAGGGGTCGCCACTGAAGCTTTCTTT	CASHTGVATEAFF
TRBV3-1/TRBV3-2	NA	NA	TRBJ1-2	TGTGCCAGCAGCCAAGAAACCAGACCAGGTGCGCCTGGCTACACCTTC	CASSQETRPGAPGYTF
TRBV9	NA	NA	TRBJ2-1	TGTGCCAGCAGACCCTGGGGGGAGGCCAATGAGCAGTTCTTC	CASRPWGEANEQFF
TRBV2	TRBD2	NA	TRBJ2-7	TGTGCCAGCAGTCGGACTAGCGCATCCTACGAGCAGTACTTC	CASSRTSASYEQYF
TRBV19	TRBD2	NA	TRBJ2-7	TGTGCCAGTAGTATAGGGAGAGCGGGAGGGCCTTCGCTGGAGCAGTACTTC	CASSIGRAGGPSLEQYF
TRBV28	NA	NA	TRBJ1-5	TGTGCCAGCAGTTCTACCCAGGGTTTAAGGGCCCAGCATTTT	CASSSTQGLRAQHF
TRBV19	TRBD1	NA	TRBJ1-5	TGTGCCAGTAGTGGACAGGGCCGCCAGCCCCAGCATTTT	CASSGQGRQPQHF
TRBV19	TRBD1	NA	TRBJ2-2	TGTGCCAGTAGTATCCAACAGGGGTTGACCGGGGAGCTGTTTTTT	CASSIQQGLTGELFF
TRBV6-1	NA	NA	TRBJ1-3	TGTGCCAGCAGTGATCCAGGAAACACCATATATTTT	CASSDPGNTIYF
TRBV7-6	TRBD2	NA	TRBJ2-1	TGTGCCAGCAGCCCCCGACTAGCGTCCAATGAGCAGTTCTTC	CASSPRLASNEQFF
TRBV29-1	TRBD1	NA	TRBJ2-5	TGCAGCTTAAACCGGGACAGGGAGGAGACCCAGTACTTC	CSLNRDREETQYF
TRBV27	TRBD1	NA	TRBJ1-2	TGTGCCAGCAGCGGGCTCCTGACAGGGGGTTATGGCTACACCTTC	CASSGLLTGGYGYTF
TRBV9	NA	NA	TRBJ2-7	TGTGCCAGCAGCGTGGGATCAATAGCGGAGGCCTACGAGCAGTACTTC	CASSVGSIAEAYEQYF
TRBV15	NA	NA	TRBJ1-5	TGTGCCACCAGCAGAGATGCCCTGACAGCTAGCAATCAGCCCCAGCATTTT	CATSRDALTASNQPQHF
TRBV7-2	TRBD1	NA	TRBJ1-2	TGTGCCAGCAGCTTAGGTGGACAGGGAAGTTCGGGGTATGGCTACACCTTC	CASSLGGQGSSGYGYTF
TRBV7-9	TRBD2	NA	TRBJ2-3	TGTGCCAGCAGCTTAGCGGGGAGGGCCCCTAGCACAGATACGCAGTATTTT	CASSLAGRAPSTDTQYF
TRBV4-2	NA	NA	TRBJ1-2	TGTGCCAGCAGCCAAGATTGGAGAGGGAGCCCCCGGGGCTACACCTTC	CASSQDWRGSPRGYTF
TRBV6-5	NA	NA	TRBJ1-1	TGTGCCAGCAGGGAGGGGATGAACACTGAAGCTTTCTTT	CASREGMNTEAFF
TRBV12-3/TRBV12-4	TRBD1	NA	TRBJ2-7	TGTGCCAGCAGTACAGGGGGCGGATACGAGCAGTACTTC	CASSTGGGYEQYF
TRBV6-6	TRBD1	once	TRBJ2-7	TGTGCCAGTAGGACAGGGACCGAGCAGTACTTC	CASRTGTEQYF
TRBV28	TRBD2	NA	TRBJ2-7	TGTGCCAGCAGTGCCGCCGGGACTAGCTCCGAGCAGTACTTC	CASSAAGTSSEQYF